Detailed here is one T cell receptor beta chain. Its target is unknown. By flow cytometry, patients selected for sequencing had shown an expansion of CD8+CD57+ cells. Patients had not yet gotten any therapy when their blood was taken for sampling. The data were taken from a study of CD8+CD57+ T cells in acquired aplastic anemia. Study summary: The mean DNA yield obtained from sorted CD4+ and CD8+ cells came to roughly 3 ug.

Study-wide findings and caveats: Between patients and controls, about 31 CD8+ CDR3 sequences were found in common.

This CDR3 is 14 amino acids long. Germline V CDR1 and CDR2: LGHNT, FRNRAP. V lost 1 base and J lost 10, with 11 bases in between. Investigators profiled TCR beta VDJ and CDR3 from genomic DNA template. TCRdb analysed the reads with MiXCR anew, one entry per CDR3 protein. The sample lists some 170,000 distinct CDR3 sequences, roughly 65% seen once, with more than 40% in the top ten. This TCR came from a human donor with aplastic anemia. The rearrangement uses TRBV12-5 and TRBJ1-6; no firm D call. The source material was sorted CD4+, CD8+, or CD8+CD57+ T cells (not recorded which) from PBMCs. The CDR3 DNA reads as TGTGCTAGTGGTTTGGACTTCGGGTCCTCACCCCTCCACTTT. It translates to CASGLDFGSSPLHF.